Listed below are T cell receptor beta chains from one sample, sequenced in a study of PD-L1 blockade in urothelial cancer. Produced via immunoSEQ multiplex PCR; TCRdb's table is partial and in-frame only. Here the sample spans tens of thousands of clones, around nine tenths being singletons. The starting material was PBMCs, obtained around atezolizumab (anti-PD-L1) treatment. The receptors were gathered from a woman in her sixties with urothelial cancer. Both conserved end residues are part of each CDR3. The D gene is left open where the match is weak.

TRBD2,TRBV13,TRBJ2-7,TGTGCCAGCAGCTCAACCCCGGGACTAGGTACCTCCTACGAGCAGTACTTC,CASSSTPGLGTSYEQYF
TRBD2,TRBV5-4,TRBJ2-3,TGTGCCAGCATTGAGGGACTAGCGGGGGGGCTTGGCACAGATACGCAGTATTTT,CASIEGLAGGLGTDTQYF
.,TRBV7-8,TRBJ2-5,TGTGCCAGCAGCACCTATTTGGGCGGGGGCGAGACCCAGTACTTC,CASSTYLGGGETQYF
TRBD2,TRBV29-1,TRBJ2-5,TGCAGCCTTTGGACTAGCGAGGAGACCCAGTACTTC,CSLWTSEETQYF
TRBD1,TRBV5-1,TRBJ1-4,TGCGCCAGCAGTTTTTCAGCCTCCGGGACAGGGGTCGAAAAACTGTTTTTT,CASSFSASGTGVEKLFF
.,TRBV18,TRBJ1-3,TGTGCCAGCTCACCCGGGATTGGATCCTCTGGAAACACCATATATTTT,CASSPGIGSSGNTIYF
TRBD2,TRBV4-3,TRBJ2-3,TGCGCCAGCAGCCAAGATCTGCTAGCGGAGTTCTCTCACACAGATACGCAGTATTTT,CASSQDLLAEFSHTDTQYF
TRBD2,TRBV27,TRBJ2-1,TGTGCCAGCAGTTACTTTAGCGGGCCACCATACAATGAGCAGTTCTTC,CASSYFSGPPYNEQFF
.,TRBV5-5,TRBJ1-5,TGTGCCAGCAGCGCTATACCGGATCAGCCCCAGCATTTT,CASSAIPDQPQHF
TRBD1,TRBV6-5,TRBJ2-2,TGTGCCAGCTACAGGGGGGACACCGGGGAGCTGTTTTTT,CASYRGDTGELFF
TRBD2,TRBV29-1,TRBJ2-7,TGCAGCGTTGAAACTAGCGGACCTTTCTACGAGCAATACTTC,CSVETSGPFYEQYF
.,TRBV7-2,TRBJ2-3,TGTGCCAGCAGCCGCGAATGGGGGGCAGATACGCAGTATTTT,CASSREWGADTQYF
.,TRBV18,TRBJ2-1,TGTGCCAGCTCACCACTCGCAGAAAGCTACAATGAGCAGTTCTTC,CASSPLAESYNEQFF
TRBD1,TRBV13,TRBJ1-2,TGTGCCAGCAGCCTGGACAGGGCTGTACTGAACACCTTC,CASSLDRAVLNTF
TRBD2,TRBV10-3,TRBJ2-2,TGTGCCATAAGCACTAGCGGGGGGCAAACGAACACCGGGGAGCTGTTTTTT,CAISTSGGQTNTGELFF
TRBD1,TRBV11-2,TRBJ2-4,TGTGCCAGCAGTCCGACAGGGACAAGAGTCAAAAACATTCAGTACTTC,CASSPTGTRVKNIQYF
TRBD2,TRBV5-4,TRBJ2-3,TGTGCCAGCAGCTCGCCCAGCGGGGGGGCCGAAGATACGCAGTATTTT,CASSSPSGGAEDTQYF